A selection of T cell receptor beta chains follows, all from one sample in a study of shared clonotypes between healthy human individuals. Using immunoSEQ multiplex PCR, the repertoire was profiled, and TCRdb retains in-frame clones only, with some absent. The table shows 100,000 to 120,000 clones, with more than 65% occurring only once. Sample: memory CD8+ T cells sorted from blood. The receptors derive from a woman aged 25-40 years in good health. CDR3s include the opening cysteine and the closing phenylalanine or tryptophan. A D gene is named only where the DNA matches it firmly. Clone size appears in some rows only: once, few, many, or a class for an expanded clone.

CDR3aa: CASSQEPRLQRSNQPQHF
CDR3nt: TGCGCCAGCAGCCAAGAGCCGAGGTTACAGAGGAGCAATCAGCCCCAGCATTTT
v_gene: TRBV4-1
abundance: -
j_gene: TRBJ1-5
d_gene: -

CDR3aa: CASSLETSSEQYF
CDR3nt: TGTGCCAGCAGCTTAGAGACCAGTTCCGAGCAGTACTTC
v_gene: TRBV7-9
abundance: -
j_gene: TRBJ2-7
d_gene: -

CDR3aa: CASSLLASGRAYEQYF
CDR3nt: TGTGCCAGCAGTTTATTGGCTAGCGGGAGAGCCTACGAGCAGTACTTC
v_gene: TRBV27
abundance: -
j_gene: TRBJ2-7
d_gene: TRBD2

CDR3aa: CASSLVEGRPGEQFF
CDR3nt: TGCGCCAGCAGCTTGGTGGAAGGACGGCCAGGTGAGCAGTTCTTC
v_gene: TRBV5-1
abundance: -
j_gene: TRBJ2-1
d_gene: -

CDR3aa: CASSWGAFTDTQYF
CDR3nt: TGTGCCAGCAGCTGGGGGGCCTTTACAGATACGCAGTATTTT
v_gene: TRBV27
abundance: -
j_gene: TRBJ2-3
d_gene: -

CDR3aa: CSVPRGSEAFF
CDR3nt: TGCAGCGTTCCCAGGGGCTCTGAAGCTTTCTTT
v_gene: TRBV29-1
abundance: -
j_gene: TRBJ1-1
d_gene: -

CDR3aa: CASSLVGYYNEQFF
CDR3nt: TGTGCCAGCAGCTTAGTTGGTTATTACAATGAGCAGTTCTTC
v_gene: TRBV7-6
abundance: -
j_gene: TRBJ2-1
d_gene: -

CDR3aa: CASSDDENYGYTF
CDR3nt: TGTGCCAGCAGTGACGACGAGAACTATGGCTACACCTTC
v_gene: TRBV6-1
abundance: few
j_gene: TRBJ1-2
d_gene: -

CDR3aa: CASSGTGTGNQPQHF
CDR3nt: TGTGCCAGCAGTGGAACAGGAACGGGCAATCAGCCCCAGCATTTT
v_gene: TRBV2
abundance: -
j_gene: TRBJ1-5
d_gene: -

CDR3aa: CASSLNRENYGYTF
CDR3nt: TGTGCCAGCAGCTTGAACAGGGAGAACTATGGCTACACCTTC
v_gene: TRBV7-8
abundance: -
j_gene: TRBJ1-2
d_gene: -